This T cell receptor beta chain is from a study of blood T cells in healthy people across ages (dated by TCRdb to the mid-2010s). As for the study more broadly: In model experiments, template switching captured about one uniquely barcoded TCR beta cDNA molecule for every two T cells. For two donors (one aged 18 to 29 and one aged 80 or older), the study analyzed two additional independent replicas of 1 million unique cDNA reads from the same blood draw. Donors of different ages were randomly distributed across sequencing lanes to avoid experimental bias. The study measured age-related changes in TCR beta repertoire diversity using deep sequencing normalized with unique cDNA molecular identifiers. Donors were grouped into four age groups: young (average roughly 17 years), middle-aged (roughly 37), aged (around 56) and long-lived (less than 85). General conclusions and limits of the study: Compared with the aged group, the long-lived group had more naive CD4+ T cells, fewer expanded clones and increased TCR diversity, suggesting age selection. Bulk unsorted PBMC profiling prevented conclusive comparison of naive and antigen-experienced compartments. Observed TCR beta diversity per million T cells fell roughly linearly with age, and a significant reduction was already apparent by age about 43. Estimates of total diversity based on one million sequenced T cells were considered lower bounds and underestimates. Because the CMV infection status of the donors was unknown, age-related changes in expanded clonotypes may potentially have been confounded. The percentage of naive T cells measured by flow cytometry correlated strongly with observed TCR beta diversity.

The approximately 39 donors, aged roughly 6 to 95 years, were systemically healthy Caucasian individuals from Russia. Each donor gave ten milliliters of peripheral blood, collected into EDTA-treated Vacutainer tubes. Ficoll-Paque density-gradient centrifugation was used to isolate PBMCs, with at least 6.5 million per sample. Total RNA, at least 5.5 micrograms per sample, was extracted from PBMCs with Trizol reagent. For every donor, an aliquot of PBMCs went through flow cytometry to measure the percentages of naive CD45RAhigh/CD27high T cells. On this clonotype: There is no known antigen for this receptor. No base-level quality is on record; no much larger clone is a single base apart.

Library preparation was by 5' RACE. Instrument on record: Illumina HiSeq 2500. A second about 7 to 11 cycle PCR used a sample-barcoded 5' primer and a J-beta primer mix. Each TCR beta cDNA molecule received a unique molecular identifier from a template-switch 5' adaptor carrying 12 random nucleotides. At least 2.5 million CDR3-containing paired-end reads were obtained from each sample. All of the RNA was converted into first-strand cDNA using the Mint cDNA synthesis kit, with a TRBC-specific oligonucleotide serving as the primer. Following uracil-DNA glycosylase treatment, a first 18-cycle PCR with universal primers M1SS and BC2_uni_R was performed on all cDNA. As for the authors' bioinformatics: For normalization, 1 million high-quality reads were randomly selected from each sample, with every read carrying a distinct molecular identifier. Instead of being binned into consensus sequences, reads that shared molecular identifiers were thrown out. CDR3 identification, clonotype clustering and error correction used MiTCR with a Q25 quality threshold and the strictest error-elimination algorithm. A nonparametric unseen species model using Euler transformation provided a lower-bound estimate of total TCR beta diversity. The public reads were reprocessed in TCRdb via fastp at Q25 and MiXCR, keeping in-frame beta chains. Here each entry gathers all rows of one CDR3 protein and keeps the most common genes and DNA. These V and J calls are TCRdb output, not the study's own analysis. Here the sample has about 1 million distinct CDR3 sequences; 40% to 45% occur a single time. Over 15% of the sample comes from the top ten.

The CDR3 contains 15 residues, cysteine and phenylalanine counted. Of the read, only the CDR3 DNA is kept; its 45 bases are in frame from base 1. The germline V gene encodes CDR1 SGHTA and CDR2 FQGNSA. The junction shows trimming of 2 bases on V and 3 bases on J, and the gene matches do not reach 4 bases of it. Source material: blood. This clonotype was sampled from a woman in her sixties or seventies in good health. This sequence uses TRBV7-2 and TRBJ2-1; TRBD2 fits 7 bases in the junction. CDR3 sequence: CASSLQGEGYNEQFF. The sequenced DNA is TGTGCCAGCAGCTTACAAGGGGAGGGCTACAATGAGCAGTTCTTC.